This is a list of T cell receptor beta chains from one sample in a study of radiotherapy plus CTLA-4 blockade in lung cancer. Clones were read by immunoSEQ multiplex PCR, and TCRdb kept only the in-frame ones, dropping some. The profile covers about 76,000 clones, with more than 60% appearing a single time and 22% taken by the ten largest. This specimen consisted of peripheral blood, obtained from a patient treated with radiotherapy plus ipilimumab. These receptors all come from a human donor with non-small cell lung cancer whose response to radiotherapy plus ipilimumab could not be evaluated. Some clones in this sample may be carry-over from other donors' samples. Each CDR3 is given with its conserved first and last residue. D genes are given only for firm matches. Rows give clone size only sometimes, using once, few, many, or a class for an expanded clone.

abundance	v_gene	d_gene	len	j_gene	CDR3aa	CDR3nt
.	TRBV7-9	TRBD1	15	TRBJ2-2	CASSLGQVNTGELFF	TGTGCCAGCAGTCTAGGACAGGTCAACACCGGGGAGCTGTTTTTT
.	TRBV7-6	TRBD2	18	TRBJ2-2	CASSLVLAAFSNTGELFF	TGTGCCAGCAGCTTAGTTCTAGCGGCGTTTTCGAACACCGGGGAGCTGTTTTTT
.	TRBV5-6	TRBD1	15	TRBJ2-7	CASSWTGRDSYEQYF	TGTGCCAGCAGCTGGACAGGTAGAGATTCCTACGAGCAGTACTTC
.	TRBV5-6	TRBD1	15	TRBJ2-1	CASRPGQGVYNEQFF	TGTGCCAGCAGACCTGGACAGGGGGTCTACAATGAGCAGTTCTTC
.	TRBV5-5	TRBD1	16	TRBJ1-1	CASSFDGTGVNTEAFF	TGTGCCAGCAGCTTCGACGGGACAGGGGTGAACACTGAAGCTTTCTTT
.	TRBV28	TRBD1	16	TRBJ1-2	CASSLPGQGVVYGYTF	TGTGCCAGCAGTTTACCGGGACAGGGGGTTGTCTATGGCTACACCTTC
.	TRBV20-1	.	11	TRBJ1-2	CSARVAAGYTF	TGCAGTGCTAGAGTGGCGGCCGGCTACACCTTC
.	TRBV11-3	.	11	TRBJ2-7	CASSLFYEQYF	TGTGCCAGCAGCCTTTTCTACGAGCAGTACTTC
.	TRBV7-2	TRBD1	16	TRBJ1-2	CASSLGGQGMDYGYTF	TGTGCCAGCAGCTTAGGCGGACAGGGAATGGACTATGGCTACACCTTC
.	TRBV6-4	.	13	TRBJ1-2	CASSDREKRGYTF	TGTGCCAGCAGTGACAGGGAGAAACGAGGCTACACCTTC
.	TRBV27	TRBD1	15	TRBJ1-6	CASSPARGRNSPLHF	TGTGCCAGCAGTCCGGCTAGGGGGCGGAATTCACCCCTCCACTTT
.	TRBV2	.	13	TRBJ1-2	CASSEGVRDGYTF	TGTGCCAGCAGTGAAGGGGTGCGGGATGGCTACACCTTC
.	TRBV7-9	TRBD2	19	TRBJ2-2	CASSPGTSGGVTNTGELFF	TGTGCCAGCAGCCCGGGGACTAGCGGGGGAGTTACGAACACCGGGGAGCTGTTTTTT
once	TRBV30	.	12	TRBJ1-1	CAWSGGVTEAFF	TGTGCCTGGAGTGGGGGCGTGACTGAAGCTTTCTTT
.	TRBV28	.	15	TRBJ2-2	CASSLYQGNTGELFF	TGTGCCAGCAGTTTATATCAGGGCAACACCGGGGAGCTGTTTTTT
.	TRBV10-3	.	15	TRBJ2-6	CAISAFQAGANVLTF	TGTGCCATCAGCGCCTTTCAAGCCGGGGCCAACGTCCTGACTTTC
.	TRBV10-1	.	13	TRBJ1-5	CASSEGGGQPQHF	TGCGCCAGCAGCGAAGGGGGTGGTCAGCCCCAGCATTTT
.	TRBV6-1	.	15	TRBJ1-2	CASSQQPVANYGYTF	TGTGCCAGCAGCCAACAGCCGGTGGCTAACTATGGCTACACCTTC
many	TRBV2	.	15	TRBJ1-1	CASSGGGGGRTEAFF	TGTGCCAGCAGTGGGGGGGGAGGGGGACGGACTGAAGCTTTCTTT
.	TRBV6-6	TRBD2	12	TRBJ2-5	CASKEGGETQYF	TGTGCCAGCAAAGAGGGAGGGGAGACCCAGTACTTC
.	TRBV28	.	14	TRBJ2-3	CASSPTGPTDTQYF	TGTGCCAGCAGCCCTACAGGGCCCACAGATACGCAGTATTTT